The subject of this entry is one T cell receptor (beta chain). The data originate from a study of blood T cell repertoires in COVID-19. The wider study: Material from acute and convalescent COVID-19 was sourced from the United States, Italy and Spain. Sample material is recorded as cDNA or gDNA derived from T cells, B-cell-depleted T cells, or PBMCs.

Under the authors' procedure: Quantification of nucleated cells was approximated via reference gene primer amplification. Here immunoSEQ multiplex PCR was the method, and the copy in TCRdb shows in-frame clones only, minus some. Clone size and the V and J calls come from that table; the DNA yielded D and trimming. The table has tens of thousands of clones, around 88% seen once. The specimen sequenced was peripheral blood. The clonotype was recovered from a woman at least 80 years old with acute or convalescent COVID-19.

DNA of the CDR3: TGTGCCAGCAGCTTAGTTGCTGGACTAGCCGGGGAGACCCAGTACTTC. This codes for CASSLVAGLAGETQYF. This chain joins TRBV7-2 and TRBJ2-5; 8 bases are a match to TRBD2. Germline V gene data show CDR1 as SGHTA and CDR2 as FQGNSA. V shed 1 base and J 5 bases; nucleotides not matched to a gene: 9. The CDR3 spans 16 residues.